A selection of T cell receptor beta chains follows, all from one sample in a study of T cell responses to AZD1222 COVID-19 vaccine. TCRdb keeps only in-frame clones here, not all; method: immunoSEQ multiplex PCR. This table has 150,000 to 180,000 clones, more than 85% appearing once. Sequences were derived from peripheral blood, sampled 28 days after the second AZD1222 dose. All receptors derive from an adult who received the AZD1222 COVID-19 vaccine. Each CDR3 is given with its conserved first and last residue. Each record gives: clone size, V gene, D gene, J gene, CDR3 protein, CDR3 DNA. The D gene is left open where the match is weak. Clone sizes are given selectively: once, few, many, or a class where the clone is expanded.

>-|TRBV28|TRBD1|TRBJ1-1
CASSLNPDRGSEAFF
TGTGCCAGCAGTCTCAACCCGGACAGGGGATCTGAAGCTTTCTTT
>few|TRBV20-1|-|TRBJ1-2
CSASGDSGNYGYTF
TGCAGTGCTAGTGGGGATTCTGGGAACTATGGCTACACCTTC
>-|TRBV18|-|TRBJ1-2
CASSPQTDPNYGYTF
TGTGCCAGCTCACCTCAGACAGATCCTAACTATGGCTACACCTTC
>-|TRBV3-1/TRBV3-2|-|TRBJ1-2
CASSHFASLPNYGYTF
TGTGCCAGCAGCCATTTTGCGTCGCTTCCTAACTATGGCTACACCTTC
>-|TRBV7-2|-|TRBJ1-2
CASGNRNRYGYTF
TGTGCCAGCGGGAACAGGAATAGGTATGGCTACACCTTC
>-|TRBV30|-|TRBJ1-1
CAWGRDTRLGTEAFF
TGTGCCTGGGGGCGGGACACCCGCTTGGGAACTGAAGCTTTCTTT
>-|TRBV24-1|TRBD2|TRBJ2-1
CATSDSGTTYNEQFF
TGTGCCACCAGTGATTCCGGGACTACCTACAATGAGCAGTTCTTC
>-|TRBV4-2|-|TRBJ2-7
CASSQDRGMAPYEQYF
TGTGCCAGCAGCCAAGATAGGGGTATGGCTCCCTACGAGCAGTACTTC
>-|TRBV5-1|-|TRBJ2-7
CASSLGGLYEQYF
TGCGCCAGCAGCTTGGGGGGCCTCTACGAGCAGTACTTC
>-|TRBV5-8|-|TRBJ2-5
CASSLVVTQYF
TGTGCCAGCAGCTTGGTGGTGACCCAGTACTTC
>-|TRBV19|TRBD1|TRBJ2-1
CASIRDRGCNEQFF
TGTGCCAGCATCCGGGACAGGGGCTGTAATGAGCAGTTCTTC
>-|TRBV7-2|TRBD2|TRBJ2-7
CASSLMGGGRSSYEQYF
TGTGCCAGCAGCTTAATGGGGGGCGGGAGGAGCTCCTACGAGCAGTACTTC
>-|TRBV4-1|-|TRBJ1-3
CASSQQSSGNTIYF
TGCGCCAGCAGCCAACAGAGCTCTGGAAACACCATATATTTT
>-|TRBV5-8|TRBD1|TRBJ1-2
CASSPRRQGDDGYTF
TGTGCCAGCAGCCCCCGGCGACAGGGGGACGATGGCTACACCTTC
>-|TRBV28|-|TRBJ1-5
CASREGVNGDAQHF
TGTGCCAGCAGGGAGGGGGTTAATGGGGATGCCCAGCATTTT
>-|TRBV7-3|-|TRBJ2-1
CASSPKSDWYNEQFF
TGTGCCAGCAGCCCTAAGTCGGACTGGTACAATGAGCAGTTCTTC
>-|TRBV5-1|TRBD2|TRBJ2-1
CASSLWTSGTNEQFF
TGCGCCAGCAGCCTCTGGACTAGCGGGACCAATGAGCAGTTCTTC
>once|TRBV6-5|TRBD1|TRBJ2-7
CASSPQTGATYEQYF
TGTGCCAGCAGTCCCCAGACAGGGGCAACCTACGAGCAGTACTTC
>-|TRBV13|TRBD2|TRBJ2-7
CAASQASGRPEQYF
TGTGCCGCCTCTCAGGCTAGCGGGCGGCCCGAGCAGTACTTC
>-|TRBV28|TRBD2|TRBJ2-5
CASNSGRTTGETQYF
TGTGCCAGCAATAGCGGGAGGACGACAGGGGAGACCCAGTACTTC
>-|TRBV27|-|TRBJ1-3
CASSLRWRNTIYF
TGTGCCAGCAGCCTCCGGTGGAGAAACACCATATATTTT
>-|TRBV12-3/TRBV12-4|-|TRBJ2-2
CASSLSRELFF
TGTGCCAGCAGTTTATCCAGAGAGCTGTTTTTT
>-|TRBV3-1/TRBV3-2|-|TRBJ1-2
CASSQPWGRVGGGYTF
TGTGCCAGCAGCCAACCCTGGGGGAGGGTTGGTGGTGGCTACACCTTC
>-|TRBV4-1|-|TRBJ1-5
CASSPGGARSGAQHF
TGCGCCAGCAGCCCTGGGGGTGCCCGTAGCGGGGCCCAGCATTTT
>-|TRBV21-1|-|TRBJ1-5
CASSMRYSSYSNQPQHF
TGTGCCAGCAGCATGCGGTACTCTTCATATAGCAATCAGCCCCAGCATTTT
>few|TRBV12-5|-|TRBJ1-3
CASGLDLGASGNTIYF
TGTGCTAGTGGTTTGGACTTAGGGGCTTCAGGAAACACCATATATTTT
>-|TRBV7-8|TRBD1|TRBJ1-6
CASSGTGLGSPLHF
TGTGCCAGCAGCGGGACAGGGCTGGGCTCACCCCTCCACTTT
>-|TRBV6-6|TRBD2|TRBJ2-3
CASSPPSGGLTSTDTQYF
TGTGCCAGCAGTCCCCCTAGCGGGGGTCTTACTAGCACAGATACGCAGTATTTT
>-|TRBV6-6|-|TRBJ2-1
CASSRSTRDEQFF
TGTGCCAGCAGCCGATCGACTAGGGATGAGCAGTTCTTC
>-|TRBV30|TRBD1|TRBJ1-1
CAWDNLDRDIPEAFF
TGTGCCTGGGATAATCTGGACAGGGATATTCCTGAAGCTTTCTTT
>-|TRBV11-1|-|TRBJ2-3
CASSLRVAGTDTQYF
TGTGCCAGCAGCTTACGGGTAGCGGGCACAGATACGCAGTATTTT
>-|TRBV7-9|TRBD2|TRBJ2-1
CASSSPGASGGYNEQFF
TGTGCCAGCAGCTCCCCCGGGGCTAGCGGGGGGTACAATGAGCAGTTCTTC
>once|TRBV5-1|-|TRBJ2-1
CASSLSGRTSYNEQFF
TGCGCCAGCAGCTTAAGTGGGAGGACCTCCTACAATGAGCAGTTCTTC
>-|TRBV3-1/TRBV3-2|-|TRBJ1-4
CASSQEGRVRDNEKLFF
TGTGCCAGCAGCCAAGAGGGGAGAGTGCGAGATAATGAAAAACTGTTTTTT